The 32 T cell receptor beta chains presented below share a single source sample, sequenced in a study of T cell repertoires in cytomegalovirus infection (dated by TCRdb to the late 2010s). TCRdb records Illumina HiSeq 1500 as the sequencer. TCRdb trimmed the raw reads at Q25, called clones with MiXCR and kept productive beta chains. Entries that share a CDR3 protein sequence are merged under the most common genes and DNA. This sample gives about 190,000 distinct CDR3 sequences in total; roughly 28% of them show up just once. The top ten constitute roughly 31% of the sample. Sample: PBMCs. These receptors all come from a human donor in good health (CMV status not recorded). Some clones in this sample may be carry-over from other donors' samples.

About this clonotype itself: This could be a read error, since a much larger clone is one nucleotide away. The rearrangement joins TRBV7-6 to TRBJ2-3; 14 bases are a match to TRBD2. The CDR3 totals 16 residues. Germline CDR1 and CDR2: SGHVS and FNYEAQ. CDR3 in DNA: TGTGCCAACAGCTTAGGACTAGCGGGGGGTTCAGATACGCAGTATTTT. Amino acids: CANSLGLAGGSDTQYF.

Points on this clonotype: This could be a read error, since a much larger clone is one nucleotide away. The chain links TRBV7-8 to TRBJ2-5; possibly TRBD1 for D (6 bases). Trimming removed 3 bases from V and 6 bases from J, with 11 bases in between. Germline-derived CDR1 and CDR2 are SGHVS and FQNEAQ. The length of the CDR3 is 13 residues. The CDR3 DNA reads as TGTGCCAGCAGCTTCACAGGGAAAAAGACCCAGTACTTC. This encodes CASSFTGKKTQYF.

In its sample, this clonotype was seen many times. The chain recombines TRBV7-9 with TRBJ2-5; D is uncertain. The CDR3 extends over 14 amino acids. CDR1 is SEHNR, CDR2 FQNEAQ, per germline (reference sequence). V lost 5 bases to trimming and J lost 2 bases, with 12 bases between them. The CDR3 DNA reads TGTGCCAGCAGCCCTATGCTTACTCAAGAGACCCAGTACTTC. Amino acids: CASSPMLTQETQYF. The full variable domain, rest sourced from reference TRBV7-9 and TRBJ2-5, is DTGVSQNPRHKITKRGQNVTFRCDPISEHNRLYWYRQTLGQGPEFLTYFQNEAQLEKSRLLSDRFSAERPKGSFSTLEIQRTEQGDSAMYLCASSPMLTQETQYFGPGTRLLVL.

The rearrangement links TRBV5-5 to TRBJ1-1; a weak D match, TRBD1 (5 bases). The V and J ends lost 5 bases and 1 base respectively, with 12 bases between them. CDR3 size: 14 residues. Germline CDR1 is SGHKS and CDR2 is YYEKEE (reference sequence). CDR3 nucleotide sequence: TGTGCCAGCAGGGCCGGGACGCCGAACACTGAAGCTTTCTTT. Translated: CASRAGTPNTEAFF.

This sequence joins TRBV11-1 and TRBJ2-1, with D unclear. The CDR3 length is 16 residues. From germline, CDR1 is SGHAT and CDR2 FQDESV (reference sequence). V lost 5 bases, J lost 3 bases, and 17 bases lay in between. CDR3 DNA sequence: TGTGCCAGCAGCCCTACTATAGACCTTCACTACAATGAGCAGTTCTTC. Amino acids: CASSPTIDLHYNEQFF.

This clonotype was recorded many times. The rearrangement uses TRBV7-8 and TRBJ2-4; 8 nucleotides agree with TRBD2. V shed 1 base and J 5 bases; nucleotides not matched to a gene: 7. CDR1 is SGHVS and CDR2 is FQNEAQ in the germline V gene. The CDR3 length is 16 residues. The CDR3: CASSLGSGGRENIQYF. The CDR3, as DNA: TGTGCCAGCAGCTTAGGTTCGGGGGGGCGGGAAAACATTCAGTACTTC.

CDR3 protein: CASSGDSNTEAFF. The CDR3 DNA follows: TGTGCCAGCAGCGGAGACAGCAACACTGAAGCTTTCTTT. This sequence joins TRBV12-3 or TRBV12-4 and TRBJ1-1; weak D call: TRBD1 (5 bases). This CDR3 region has 13 residues. The V gene lost 6 bases and the J gene lost 2 bases, with 10 bases spanning the gap.

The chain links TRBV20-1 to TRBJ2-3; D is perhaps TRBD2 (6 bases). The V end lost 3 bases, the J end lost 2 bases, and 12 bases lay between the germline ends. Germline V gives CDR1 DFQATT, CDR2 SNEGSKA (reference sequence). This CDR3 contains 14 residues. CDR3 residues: CSARISGFTDTQYF. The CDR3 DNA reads TGCAGTGCTAGGATTAGCGGCTTCACAGATACGCAGTATTTT.

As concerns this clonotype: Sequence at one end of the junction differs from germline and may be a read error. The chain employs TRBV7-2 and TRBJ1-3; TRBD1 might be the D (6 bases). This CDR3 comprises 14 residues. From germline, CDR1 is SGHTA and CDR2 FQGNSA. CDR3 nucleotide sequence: TGTGACAGCAGCTTTACAGGGTCTGGAAACACCATATATTTT. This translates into CDSSFTGSGNTIYF.

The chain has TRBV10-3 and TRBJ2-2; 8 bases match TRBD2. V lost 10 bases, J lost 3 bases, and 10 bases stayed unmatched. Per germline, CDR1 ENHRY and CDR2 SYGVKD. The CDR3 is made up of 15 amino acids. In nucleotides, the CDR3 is TGTGCCACGCGCGGGGGGACGGGCTACACCGGGGAGCTGTTTTTT. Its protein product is CATRGGTGYTGELFF.

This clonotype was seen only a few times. CDR3 bases: TGTGCCACCAGCAGAGATCGCGGGACAGCGACTAACTATGGCTACACCTTC. It encodes CATSRDRGTATNYGYTF. This chain uses TRBV15 with TRBJ1-2, with 7 bases that match TRBD1. V lost 0 bases to trimming and J lost 0 bases; unmatched junction nucleotides: 7. Germline CDR1 and CDR2: LNHNV and YYDKDF (reference sequence). The CDR3 is made up of 17 amino acids.

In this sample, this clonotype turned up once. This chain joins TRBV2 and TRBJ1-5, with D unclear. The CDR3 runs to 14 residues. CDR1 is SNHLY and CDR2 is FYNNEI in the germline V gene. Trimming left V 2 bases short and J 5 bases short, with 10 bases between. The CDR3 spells CASSERESDQPQHF. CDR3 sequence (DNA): TGTGCCAGCAGTGAAAGGGAAAGTGATCAGCCCCAGCATTTT.

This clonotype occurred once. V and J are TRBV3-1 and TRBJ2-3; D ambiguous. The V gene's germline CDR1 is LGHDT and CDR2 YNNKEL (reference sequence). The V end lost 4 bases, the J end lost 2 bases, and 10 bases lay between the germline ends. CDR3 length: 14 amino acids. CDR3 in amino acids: CASSLSRTTDTQYF. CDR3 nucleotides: TGTGCCAGCAGCCTTTCTAGGACCACAGATACGCAGTATTTT.

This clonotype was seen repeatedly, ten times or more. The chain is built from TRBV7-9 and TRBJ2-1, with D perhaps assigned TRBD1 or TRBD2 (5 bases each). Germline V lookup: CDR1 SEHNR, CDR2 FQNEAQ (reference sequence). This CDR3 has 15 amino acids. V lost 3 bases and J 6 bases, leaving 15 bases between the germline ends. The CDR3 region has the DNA TGTGCCAGCAGCTTCCAACAAACGGGGCTCAATGAGCAGTTCTTC. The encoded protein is CASSFQQTGLNEQFF.

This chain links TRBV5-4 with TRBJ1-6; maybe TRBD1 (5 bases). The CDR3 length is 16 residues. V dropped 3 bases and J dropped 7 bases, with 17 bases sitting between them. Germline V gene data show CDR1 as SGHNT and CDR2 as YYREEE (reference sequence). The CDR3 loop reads CASSYEPGRSNSPLHF. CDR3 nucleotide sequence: TGTGCCAGCAGCTACGAACCGGGACGGAGCAATTCACCCCTCCACTTT.

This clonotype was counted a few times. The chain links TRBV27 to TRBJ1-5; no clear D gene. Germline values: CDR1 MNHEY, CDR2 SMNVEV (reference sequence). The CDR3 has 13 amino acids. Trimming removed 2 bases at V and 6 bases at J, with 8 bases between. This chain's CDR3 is CASSLNSVQPQHF. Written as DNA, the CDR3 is TGTGCCAGCAGTTTAAATTCGGTTCAGCCCCAGCATTTT.

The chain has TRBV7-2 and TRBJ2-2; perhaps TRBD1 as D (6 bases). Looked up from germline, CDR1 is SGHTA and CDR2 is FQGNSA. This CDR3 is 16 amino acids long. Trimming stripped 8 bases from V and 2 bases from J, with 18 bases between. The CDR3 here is CASQRAGALNTGELFF. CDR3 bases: TGTGCCAGCCAACGCGCAGGGGCCCTTAACACCGGGGAGCTGTTTTTT.

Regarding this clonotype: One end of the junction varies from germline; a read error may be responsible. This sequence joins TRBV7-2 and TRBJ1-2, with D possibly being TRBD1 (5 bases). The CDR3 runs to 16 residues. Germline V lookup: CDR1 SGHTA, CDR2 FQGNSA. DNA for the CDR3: TGTGTCAGCAGCGCGGGGGGAGGGCTCCTGAACTATGGCTACACCTTC. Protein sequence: CVSSAGGGLLNYGYTF.

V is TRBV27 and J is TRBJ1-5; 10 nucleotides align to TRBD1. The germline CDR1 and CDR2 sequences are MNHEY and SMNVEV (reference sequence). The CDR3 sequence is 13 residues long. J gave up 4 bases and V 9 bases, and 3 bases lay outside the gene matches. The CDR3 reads CASRDRGNQPQHF. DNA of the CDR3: TGTGCCAGTAGGGACAGGGGAAATCAGCCCCAGCATTTT.

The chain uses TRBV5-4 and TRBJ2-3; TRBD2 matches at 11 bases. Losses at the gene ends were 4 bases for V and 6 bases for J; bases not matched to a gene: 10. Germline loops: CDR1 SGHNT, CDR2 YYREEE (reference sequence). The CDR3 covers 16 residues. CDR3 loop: CASSPPTSGEGDTQYF. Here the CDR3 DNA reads TGTGCCAGCAGCCCACCGACTAGCGGGGAGGGGGATACGCAGTATTTT.

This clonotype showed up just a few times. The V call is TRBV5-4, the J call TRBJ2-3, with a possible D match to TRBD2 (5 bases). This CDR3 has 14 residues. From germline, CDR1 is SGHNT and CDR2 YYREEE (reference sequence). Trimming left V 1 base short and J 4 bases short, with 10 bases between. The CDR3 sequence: CASSLRGNADTQYF. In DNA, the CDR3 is TGTGCCAGCAGCTTGAGAGGGAACGCAGATACGCAGTATTTT.

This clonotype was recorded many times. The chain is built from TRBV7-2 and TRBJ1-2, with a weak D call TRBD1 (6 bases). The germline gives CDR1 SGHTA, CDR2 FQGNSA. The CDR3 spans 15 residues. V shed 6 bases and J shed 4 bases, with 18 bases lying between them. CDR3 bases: TGTGCCAGCAGTCTTAGCGTTACAGGGAGCTATGGCTACACCTTC. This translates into CASSLSVTGSYGYTF.

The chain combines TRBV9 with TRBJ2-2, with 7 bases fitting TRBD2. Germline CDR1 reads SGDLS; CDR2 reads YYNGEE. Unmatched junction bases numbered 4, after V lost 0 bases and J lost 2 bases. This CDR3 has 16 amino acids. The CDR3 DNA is TGTGCCAGCAGCGTAGACCCTAGCGGTAACACCGGGGAGCTGTTTTTT. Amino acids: CASSVDPSGNTGELFF. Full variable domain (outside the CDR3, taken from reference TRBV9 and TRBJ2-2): DSGVTQTPKHLITATGQRVTLRCSPRSGDLSVYWYQQSLDQGLQFLIQYYNGEERAKGNILERFSAQQFPDLHSELNLSSLELGDSALYFCASSVDPSGNTGELFFGEGSRLTVL.

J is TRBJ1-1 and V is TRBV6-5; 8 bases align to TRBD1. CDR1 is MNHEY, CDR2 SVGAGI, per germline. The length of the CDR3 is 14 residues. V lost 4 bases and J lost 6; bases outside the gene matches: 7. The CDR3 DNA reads TGTGCCAGCAGTTTCTCCGGACAGGGCGCTGAAGCTTTCTTT. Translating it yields CASSFSGQGAEAFF.

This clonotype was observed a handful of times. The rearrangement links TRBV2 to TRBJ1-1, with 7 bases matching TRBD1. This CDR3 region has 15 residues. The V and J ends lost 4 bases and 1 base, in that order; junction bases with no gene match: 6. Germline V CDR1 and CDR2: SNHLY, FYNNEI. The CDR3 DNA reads TGTGCCAGCAGTGTATCCCGACAGGGGAACACTGAAGCTTTCTTT. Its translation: CASSVSRQGNTEAFF. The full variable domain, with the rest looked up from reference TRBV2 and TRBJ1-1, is EPEVTQTPSHQVTQMGQEVILRCVPISNHLYFYWYRQILGQKVEFLVSFYNNEISEKSEIFDDQFSVERPDGSNFTLKIRSTKLEDSAMYFCASSVSRQGNTEAFFGQGTRLTVV.

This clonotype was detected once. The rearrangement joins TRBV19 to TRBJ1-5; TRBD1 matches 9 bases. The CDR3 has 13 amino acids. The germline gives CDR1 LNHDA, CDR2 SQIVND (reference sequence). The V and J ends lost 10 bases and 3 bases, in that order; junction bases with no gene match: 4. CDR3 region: CATGDRANQPQHF. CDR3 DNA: TGTGCCACCGGGGACAGGGCCAATCAGCCCCAGCATTTT.

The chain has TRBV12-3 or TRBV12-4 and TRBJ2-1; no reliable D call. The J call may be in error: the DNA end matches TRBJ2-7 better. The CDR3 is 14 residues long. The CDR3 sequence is CASTFKSRINEQYF. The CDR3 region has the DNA TGTGCCAGCACCTTTAAATCTCGGATCAATGAGCAGTACTTC.

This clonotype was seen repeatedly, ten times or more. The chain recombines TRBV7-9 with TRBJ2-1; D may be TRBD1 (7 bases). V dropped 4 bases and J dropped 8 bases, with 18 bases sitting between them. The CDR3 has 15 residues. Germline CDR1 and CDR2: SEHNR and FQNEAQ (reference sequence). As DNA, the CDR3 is TGTGCCAGCAGCTCGGTCCGGACAGGAGGGGATGAGCAGTTCTTC. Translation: CASSSVRTGGDEQFF.

The CDR3, as DNA: TGTGCCAGCAGCTGGGGAGGGGGGGCCAACACAGATACGCAGTATTTT. It codes for CASSWGGGANTDTQYF. The chain is built from TRBV7-2 and TRBJ2-3, with a tentative D call TRBD2 (7 bases). Germline-derived CDR1 and CDR2 are SGHTA and FQGNSA. The CDR3 length is 16 residues. V lost 4 bases, J lost 2 bases, and 16 bases lay in between.

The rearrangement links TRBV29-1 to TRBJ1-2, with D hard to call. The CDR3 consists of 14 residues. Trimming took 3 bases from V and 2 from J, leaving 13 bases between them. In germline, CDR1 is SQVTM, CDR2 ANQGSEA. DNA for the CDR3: TGCAGCGTTGATAAGGCGGGCTCGAACTATGGCTACACCTTC. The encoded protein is CSVDKAGSNYGYTF.

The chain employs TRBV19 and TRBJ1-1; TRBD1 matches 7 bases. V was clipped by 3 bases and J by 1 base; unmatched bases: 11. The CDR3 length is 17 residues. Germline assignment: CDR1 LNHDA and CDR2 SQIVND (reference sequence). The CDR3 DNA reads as TGTGCCAGTAGTATTCCCCAGGGGGAAAGGGAGAACACTGAAGCTTTCTTT. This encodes CASSIPQGERENTEAFF.

CDR3 residues: CASSVEQDYGYTF. CDR3 bases: TGTGCCAGCAGCGTGGAACAGGACTATGGCTACACCTTC. The chain employs TRBV9 and TRBJ1-2; possible D gene TRBD1, 5 bases. V lost 2 bases and J lost 3, with 8 bases in between. The CDR3 extends over 13 amino acids. Germline CDR1 and CDR2: SGDLS and YYNGEE.